A selection of T cell receptor beta chains follows, all from one sample in a study of CD8+CD57+ T cells in acquired aplastic anemia. TCRdb analysed the reads with MiXCR anew, one entry per CDR3 protein. The sample lists 150,000 to 200,000 distinct CDR3 sequences, approximately 48% seen once, with about 1.7% in the top ten. Sequencing was carried out using sorted CD4+, CD8+, or CD8+CD57+ T cells (not recorded which) from PBMCs. The source of these receptors is a human donor with aplastic anemia. Each CDR3 is given with its conserved first and last residue. D genes are given only for firm matches. Not every row has a clone size; where given, it reads once, few, many or a size class.

abundance	v_gene	j_gene	d_gene	CDR3nt	CDR3aa
.	TRBV10-2	TRBJ1-1	TRBD1	TGCGCCAGCAGTGAAAAGGAGGGGGCGCTTGGCACTGAAGCTTTCTTT	CASSEKEGALGTEAFF
many	TRBV5-1	TRBJ2-1	.	TGCGCCAGCAGCCCCGCAGGGGCTCCCTACAATGAGCAGTTCTTC	CASSPAGAPYNEQFF
once	TRBV9	TRBJ2-7	TRBD2	TGTGCCAGCAGCGTAGGGACTAGCGGGGTGAGCTCCTACGAGCAGTACTTC	CASSVGTSGVSSYEQYF
few	TRBV2	TRBJ1-5	TRBD1	TGTGCCAGCACTACAGGGGTATCTCAGCCCCAGCATTTT	CASTTGVSQPQHF
.	TRBV20-1	TRBJ1-2	TRBD1	TGCAGTGCTAGGGAGACAGGGGGCCATTATGGCTACACCTTC	CSARETGGHYGYTF
few	TRBV25-1	TRBJ2-1	TRBD2	TGTGCCAGCAGTCCGACGAGAAGCGGGAGGTTCGTCAATGAGCAGTTCTTC	CASSPTRSGRFVNEQFF
.	TRBV15	TRBJ2-7	.	TGTGCCACCAGCAGAGATCTCTCCTACGAGCAGTACTTC	CATSRDLSYEQYF
.	TRBV29-1	TRBJ2-1	TRBD1	TGCAGCGTTAGGACAGGGGGCAGCGAGCAGTTCTTC	CSVRTGGSEQFF
.	TRBV27	TRBJ1-4	.	TGTGCCAGCAGTTTATATCGGACAGCAACTAATGAAAAACTGTTTTTT	CASSLYRTATNEKLFF
many	TRBV12-3/TRBV12-4	TRBJ2-3	TRBD1	TGTGCCAGCAGGAGGGACAGGGAGGAGTCAGATACGCAGTATTTT	CASRRDREESDTQYF
.	TRBV7-9	TRBJ2-2	.	TGTGCCAGCAGCCTCCTCGGGAGAAGAACCGGGGAGCTGTTTTTT	CASSLLGRRTGELFF
many	TRBV7-2	TRBJ1-3	.	TGTGCCAGCAGCTTGGGGAGAGGGGTCTCTGGAAACACCATATATTTT	CASSLGRGVSGNTIYF
many	TRBV19	TRBJ2-7	TRBD2	TGTGCCAGTAGGCAGCGATTTACCGGGACTAGCGGGAGCTCCTACGAGCAGTACTTC	CASRQRFTGTSGSSYEQYF
many	TRBV9	TRBJ2-1	TRBD2	TGTGCCAGCAGCGCCGATAGCGGGGGCTACAATGAGCAGTTCTTC	CASSADSGGYNEQFF
many	TRBV7-2	TRBJ2-5	TRBD2	TGTGCCAGCAGCTCACGACTAGCGGGGGGGCTGGAGACCCAGTACTTC	CASSSRLAGGLETQYF
.	TRBV20-1	TRBJ1-2	.	TGCAGTGCTATAAAAGCACAGGGAGACTATGGCTACACCTTC	CSAIKAQGDYGYTF
many	TRBV5-4	TRBJ1-2	TRBD1	TGTGCCAGCAGCATAGACTCGACAGGGGGTTACGGCTACACCTTC	CASSIDSTGGYGYTF
.	TRBV29-1	TRBJ2-5	TRBD1	TGCAGCGTTGGGACAGGGGGAGAGACCCAGTACTTC	CSVGTGGETQYF
many	TRBV5-5	TRBJ1-2	.	TGTGCCAGCAGCTTGGGAAATACGAACTATGGCTACACCTTC	CASSLGNTNYGYTF
.	TRBV5-1	TRBJ2-7	TRBD2	TGCGCCAACAGCTTGGGACTAGCGGGGGGCTACGAGCAGTACTTC	CANSLGLAGGYEQYF
.	TRBV7-9	TRBJ2-2	.	TGTGCCAGCACCTGGCTCCGAGGCGGGGAGCTGTTTTTT	CASTWLRGGELFF
many	TRBV2	TRBJ2-7	.	TGTGCCAGCTTGGAGTCCTACGAGCAGTACTTC	CASLESYEQYF
.	TRBV11-1	TRBJ1-6	TRBD1	TGTGCCAGCAGCTCCGTGGGACAGCCCACGAGCTCCTATAATTCACCCCTCCACTTT	CASSSVGQPTSSYNSPLHF
few	TRBV24-1	TRBJ1-5	.	TGTGCCAGCAGTCCGTCCGGGACAACAAATAGCAATCAGCCCCAGCATTTT	CASSPSGTTNSNQPQHF
many	TRBV5-1	TRBJ2-1	TRBD1	TGCGCCAGCAGCCCCGGACAGGGATACAATGAGCAGTTCTTC	CASSPGQGYNEQFF
many	TRBV5-1	TRBJ1-1	.	TGCGCCAGCAGTTTAGGCAGGGGCAAGAACACTGAAGCTTTCTTT	CASSLGRGKNTEAFF
many	TRBV20-1	TRBJ1-2	.	TGCAGTTTCATCCCGACACTGATGGGATATGGCTACACCTTC	CSFIPTLMGYGYTF
few	TRBV19	TRBJ1-2	.	TGTGCCAGTAGTATATCTAGACGGAACTATGGCTACACCTTC	CASSISRRNYGYTF
many	TRBV2	TRBJ1-2	.	TGTGCCAGCTCGGGGGGTCTTCTTTACTATGGCTACACCTTC	CASSGGLLYYGYTF
.	TRBV28	TRBJ1-1	TRBD1	TGTGCCAGCGGTTTACCACCGGGACAGGGAGGGACTGAAGCTTTCTTT	CASGLPPGQGGTEAFF
.	TRBV24-1	TRBJ2-3	.	TGTGCCACCAGTGATACTTACGGGAGTAGCACAGATACGCAGTATTTT	CATSDTYGSSTDTQYF
.	TRBV19	TRBJ2-5	TRBD2	TGTGCCAGTATGCCGGGGGGAACCTTCGAGACCCAGTACTTC	CASMPGGTFETQYF
.	TRBV6-2/TRBV6-3	TRBJ2-1	.	TGTGCCAGCGGTCCCAATGAGCAGTTCTTC	CASGPNEQFF
once	TRBV20-1	TRBJ2-3	TRBD2	TGCAGTGCTAGTCTTAGCGGGAAACCCACAGATACGCAGTATTTT	CSASLSGKPTDTQYF
many	TRBV19	TRBJ1-5	.	TGTGCCAGTAGTATAGTCCCGGGAGAAGATCAGCCCCAGCATTTT	CASSIVPGEDQPQHF
.	TRBV20-1	TRBJ2-3	TRBD1	TGCAGCGTGGGACAGGGGCGCTCCACAGATACGCAGTATTTT	CSVGQGRSTDTQYF
many	TRBV20-1	TRBJ1-5	.	TGCAGTGCTGCCCGGGACAAAAATCAGCCCCAGCATTTT	CSAARDKNQPQHF
.	TRBV19	TRBJ2-7	TRBD2	TGTGCCAGTAGTGTTGGCGGGAGTGTCTACGAGCAGTACTTC	CASSVGGSVYEQYF
.	TRBV5-1	TRBJ2-7	.	TGCGCCAGCAGCTTGGGGCAGGGTCTCGAGCAGTACTTC	CASSLGQGLEQYF
many	TRBV12-3/TRBV12-4	TRBJ1-1	TRBD1	TGTGCCAGCAGCCTGGGACAGCTACGGGCTGAAGCTTTCTTT	CASSLGQLRAEAFF
.	TRBV24-1	TRBJ1-1	TRBD1	TGTGCCACCAGTGATTACAGGGGAGGGTTTTTCTTT	CATSDYRGGFFF
.	TRBV27	TRBJ2-1	.	TGTGCCAGCAGTGAAAACCGGGTCGCAAATGAGCAGTTCTTC	CASSENRVANEQFF
.	TRBV2	TRBJ1-1	.	TGTGCCAGCACGAATCCGAACACTGAAGCTTTCTTT	CASTNPNTEAFF
.	TRBV25-1	TRBJ1-6	.	TGTGCCAGCAGTGTAACGGTGGGTTCACCCCTCCACTTT	CASSVTVGSPLHF
.	TRBV24-1	TRBJ1-1	TRBD1	TGTGCCACCAGTGATTTCACCGGACAGGGCTCTTTCTTT	CATSDFTGQGSFF